This TCR beta chain appears in the sequencing data of a study of T cell changes during pregnancy in multiple sclerosis. Data came from immunoSEQ multiplex PCR; TCRdb stores just in-frame clones and leaves some out. The sample lists about 39,000 clones; over 80% were seen once. CDR3 size: 15 residues. Germline CDR1 MNHEY, CDR2 SMNVEV (reference sequence). The source of this sequence is a female donor with multiple sclerosis, enrolled in a pregnancy study. The V call is TRBV27, the J call TRBJ2-5; D possibly corresponds to TRBD2 (6 bases). The last part of the DNA fits TRBJ2-7 better; the J call may be wrong. The source material was CD8+ T cells from peripheral blood mononuclear cells, sampled before pregnancy. CDR3 protein: CASSLGSGVMYEQYF. In DNA, the CDR3 is TGTGCCAGCAGTTTAGGGTCGGGAGTGATGTACGAGCAGTACTTC.